This TCR beta chain is from a study of cytomegalovirus exposure and HLA in healthy donors (dated by TCRdb to the late 2010s). Study-wide context: In an earlier analysis of about 560 of the donors, 250 to 350 Gb of sequence data and 120 million or so unique TCR beta sequences from 180 million or so T cells were reported. HLA typing included class I and class II loci at four-digit resolution. Every repertoire in the discovery cohort had been generated on one and the same sequencing platform. A later genetic analysis used genome-wide SNP genotypes for about 55% of the 666 donors, treating that subset as a discovery cohort. Roughly 5 DR-DQ haplotypes were handled as single units for association and clustering, since linkage in the cohort was strong. To decide whether each TCR beta V gene segment behaved as functional or pseudogenic, an earlier analysis of some 600 of the donors relied on high-throughput TCR beta sequencing. An early release that covered about 600 HLA-typed donors contained approximately 300 gigabases of sequencing data and roughly 84 million unique TCR sequences. In addition to the first cohort of 666 subjects, a separate validation cohort of approximately 110 different subjects was used. The study aimed to test whether signatures of past pathogen exposure could be identified by cataloging public T cell receptors. Rather than using new phenotypic data, the later analysis identified candidate immune exposures from TCR beta sequences and from how often those sequences occurred across donors. Among about 370 genotyped donors of the cohort, an average of around 250,000 unique TCR beta nucleotide sequences was sequenced per donor, of which approximately 18% were non-productive. The study used immunosequencing to profile the T cell repertoires of approximately 640 subjects and linked those repertoires to cytomegalovirus serostatus. Among the roughly 400 genotyped donors, under 90% belonged to the genetic ancestry cluster associated with self-reported Caucasian donors. The study combined high-throughput TCR immunosequencing, statistical association of individual TCRs with disease status, and machine learning to predict cytomegalovirus infection status. Typing coverage varied by locus: roughly 620-630 donors for A, B, C, DRB1 and DQB1; approximately 500 for DQA1; more than 600 for DPA1; 450 to 480 for DPB1. To study patterns of TCR occurrence, a later analysis re-analyzed previously published TCR beta repertoires from 500 to 850 donors and added high-resolution HLA genotyping. Donor age, sex, ethnicity and CMV serostatus were compiled together with the repertoire data. Paper-wide results and their limitations: A later analysis associated 15,000 to 20,000 TCR beta sequences with specific HLA alleles at a false discovery rate of 0.05. Because counts were too low, fewer than 20 rarely observed V segments, including chromosome 9 orphons, were excluded from the earlier analysis of under 650 of the donors. Strong co-occurrence of HLA alleles, especially DR and DQ, made assigning TCR associations to individual alleles difficult. According to a later analysis, most CMV-associated TCR beta chains appeared to be HLA-restricted, and the HLA associations seemed to be driven largely by CMV exposure. A later genetic analysis associated a missense DCLRE1C variant with V-gene and J-gene trimming of TCR beta chains, and an independent cohort replicated the association. Several of the top co-occurrence clusters appeared to be linked to parvovirus B19, influenza, CMV and Epstein-Barr virus, according to a later analysis. A further reported finding was that TCR beta sequences accurately predicted the HLA-A and HLA-B alleles for most subjects in the first cohort. In vitro tests confirmed that three of the cytomegalovirus-associated TCR beta chains recognize cytomegalovirus antigens. A total of about 150 TCR beta chains were listed by the study as associated with cytomegalovirus. In a later analysis, TCR association rates were found to vary across HLA loci, with the most associated TCRs seen for DRB1 alleles and the fewest for HLA-C alleles. Sequencing depth was assumed to be roughly uniform across donors in the presence/absence analyses, though that assumption may not hold. A cluster of highly shared sequence variants was judged likely to represent a technical artifact of the sequencing pipeline. This cohort had only TCR beta chains sequenced, and the lack of alpha or paired-chain data limited which features could be detected. Some IMGT-functional V segments, including TRBV6-2 and TRBV6-3, could not be distinguished by the 87-base-pair reads and were therefore excluded. Linkage disequilibrium might explain the correlated functional status among segregating V segments, but an unknown experimental factor could not be excluded. A later genetic analysis reported fewer N-insertions in productive TCRs among donors in an Asian-associated ancestry cluster than the approximately 670-donor mean. Compared with equally common non-associated chains, HLA-associated TCR beta chains in a later analysis were more clonally expanded and had lower generation probabilities. The authors suggested that the approach could potentially be generalized to other disease states and immunological phenotypes. In an earlier analysis of 450 to 750 of the donors, most TCR beta V segments appeared in productive rearrangements about 87% or about 30% of the time, broadly matching IMGT annotations. The classifier was reported to diagnose cytomegalovirus status with high specificity and sensitivity in both the original cohort and the validation cohort. While some public TCRs were present in many individuals, most TCR sequences turned up only very rarely across donors. Because HLA typing was missing for some donors at each locus, association tests included only the typed subset. The only immune exposure information available for the cohort was CMV serostatus.

For CDR1 and CDR2, the germline V gene lists SGDLS and YYNGEE. Germline trimming: 2 bases from V, 6 bases from J; junction bases outside gene matches: 10. Its CDR3 holds 15 amino acids, cysteine through phenylalanine. Only the CDR3 DNA stays, 45 bases, in frame from base 1. The receptor library was made with the immunoSEQ multiplex PCR assay. For the multiplex PCR, a mixture combining 60 forward primers for TCR Vbeta segments and 13 reverse primers for TCR Jbeta segments was used. Amplification of the CDR3 region of rearranged TCR beta genes was performed with a multiplex PCR assay on genomic DNA. On the Illumina HiSeq System, the amplified TCR beta libraries were sequenced as 87-base-pair reads. The authors processed their data as follows. In a later analysis, tens of millions of unique TCR beta chains were counted across the 666 repertoires, and roughly 11 million of these chains were shared by at least two donors. Raw reads were error-corrected and collapsed into unique sequences with a nearest-neighbor algorithm that merged closely related sequences to remove PCR and sequencing errors. To assign V, D and J gene segments, CDR3 sequences were aligned to IMGT reference sequences. Each retained sequence needed at least a six-nucleotide match to both a V gene segment and a J gene segment. Rearrangements were classified as productive when the CDR3 lacked stop codons and remained in frame with V and J, and all other rearrangements were classified as non-productive. Following IMGT convention, CDR3 was defined as the stretch from the second conserved V-encoded cysteine to the conserved J-encoded phenylalanine. The earlier analysis of roughly 590 of the donors excluded sequences that lacked an unambiguous match to a single V gene segment. An earlier analysis of over 450 of the donors classified V segments as functional when productive rearrangements were above 56.7% and as segregating when the standard deviation between donors was above 5%. To diagnose cytomegalovirus status from the catalog of TCR beta chain sequences, a statistical classification framework was built. In a later analysis, TCR nucleotide sequences were compared against IMGT/GENE-DB human TR gene sequences so that V and J genes could be assigned. In a later analysis, CDR3 sequences and most-parsimonious VDJ recombination scenarios were assigned using the TCRdist pipeline. In a later analysis, every TCR beta chain was defined by the combination of its CDR3 amino acid sequence and its V-gene family, and reads without a unique V-gene family were dropped. To address suspected cross-contamination and a sequencing artifact, a later analysis removed a few hundred highly shared, low-generation-probability nucleotide sequences. For each public chain, a later analysis derived a clonal expansion index from normalized ranks of inferred template counts within each repertoire. In a later analysis, generation probabilities were computed with a VDJ recombination model fitted to out-of-frame rearrangements, and the resulting probabilities were checked against IGoR. A later analysis scored TCR-TCR, TCR-HLA and TCR-CMV co-occurrence with hypergeometric tests, applying a repertoire-size bias correction to TCR pairs. A later analysis estimated false discovery rates by permuting HLA or CMV assignments 20 times. In a later analysis, co-occurring TCRs were grouped with DBSCAN, and TCRdist sequence similarity was added when clustering was performed within HLA-allele-positive subsets. For co-occurrence clustering, repertoires with fewer than 30,000 or more than 120,000 public chains were excluded, along with four to six repertoires with anomalous nucleotide sharing. TCRdb's version of the immuneACCESS table is confined to in-frame rearrangements and falls short of the full clone set. An unresolved V gene accounts for under half of the shortfall where checked; the remainder is of unknown origin. Clonal size and the V and J genes are those of that table, whereas D and trimming came from the DNA. This sample's records show 150,000 to 250,000 clones. The ten largest account for 0.7% to 0.8% of the sample.

The cohort comprised 666 healthy bone marrow donors. At the time of sampling, all cohort members were nominally healthy, though unrecorded immune exposures were likely present. The donor was CMV seronegative and was included in the group of 352 seronegative cohort members. A peripheral blood sample was collected from each donor, and TCR beta sequencing was performed on peripheral blood mononuclear cells. Genomic DNA was extracted from the blood cell samples with the Qiagen DNeasy Blood Extraction Kit. Turning to this clone: Its antigen is currently not known.

The rearranged chain carries TRBV9 and TRBJ2-7, and 8 junctional nucleotides match TRBD1. The source is a boy between 10 and 17 years old in good health and CMV-seronegative. Sequencing was carried out using PBMCs. For the CDR3, the sequence is CASSVGQGYSSEQYF. The DNA is as follows: TGTGCCAGCAGCGTCGGACAGGGCTACTCTAGCGAGCAGTACTTC.